The 19 T cell receptor beta chains below were found in one sample sequenced in a study of blood T cell repertoires in COVID-19. The protocol was immunoSEQ multiplex PCR, while the TCRdb copy is restricted to in-frame clones and leaves out a portion. The sample shows roughly 250,000 clones, approximately 86% of them seen only once. The specimen sequenced was PBMCs or T cells enriched from blood (not recorded which). Receptors were obtained from a woman aged 25-40 years with acute COVID-19.

CDR3 amino acids: CSVRGADRETQYF. The CDR3 bases are TGCAGCGTTCGAGGGGCGGACAGAGAGACCCAGTACTTC. V gene TRBV29-1 combines with J gene TRBJ2-5, with D tentatively TRBD1 (6 bases). In germline, CDR1 is SQVTM, CDR2 ANQGSEA. The CDR3 extends over 13 amino acids. Trimming left V 5 bases short and J 4 bases short, with 14 bases between.

The genes are TRBV5-5 and TRBJ2-7; 7 bases line up with TRBD2. V trimming: 7 bases; J trimming: 3 bases; junction bases outside the gene matches: 7. Germline-derived CDR1 and CDR2 are SGHKS and YYEKEE (reference sequence). The CDR3 has 13 residues. CDR3 loop: CASALRGGYEQYF. In DNA, the CDR3 is TGTGCCAGCGCTCTTCGCGGGGGCTACGAGCAGTACTTC. Variable domain in full (rest from reference TRBV5-5 and TRBJ2-7): DAGVTQSPTHLIKTRGQQVTLRCSPISGHKSVSWYQQVLGQGPQFIFQYYEKEERGRGNFPDRFSARQFPNYSSELNVNALLLGDSALYLCASALRGGYEQYFGPGTRLTVT.

The chain has TRBV6-2 or TRBV6-3 and TRBJ2-1; 14 bases match TRBD2. The J segment lost 7 bases and the V segment lost 5 bases, leaving 7 bases of the junction unmatched. The germline gives CDR1 MNHEY, CDR2 SVGEGT. This CDR3 has 16 residues. The CDR3 DNA reads as TGTGCCAGCAGTGTGGCCGGGACTAGCGGGGGTAATGAGCAGTTCTTC. This codes for CASSVAGTSGGNEQFF.

The chain links TRBV6-5 to TRBJ1-3; TRBD1 agrees at 9 bases. Per the germline V gene, CDR1 is MNHEY and CDR2 is SVGAGI. With 8 bases clipped from V and 0 bases from J, the junction kept 5 bases outside the gene matches. The CDR3 consists of 15 residues. The CDR3 reads CASAQGAISGNTIYF. For the CDR3, the DNA is TGTGCCAGCGCACAGGGGGCGATCTCTGGAAACACCATATATTTT.

In DNA, the CDR3 is TGTGCCAGCAGATACCGGGCCAGCGGCACTGAAGCTTTCTTT. Translated: CASRYRASGTEAFF. The rearrangement joins TRBV6-5 to TRBJ1-1; D is unresolved. There are 14 residues in the CDR3. Germline values: CDR1 MNHEY, CDR2 SVGAGI. V was shortened by 6 bases and J by 4 bases, with 15 bases between the two germline ends.

The rearrangement uses TRBV13 and TRBJ2-2; TRBD1 agrees at 10 bases. With V trimmed by 2 bases and J by 5 bases, 8 bases remained unmatched. This CDR3 region has 17 residues. From germline, CDR1 is PRHDT and CDR2 FYEKMQ (reference sequence). This CDR3 reads CASSLSRDRGITGELFF. The CDR3 DNA reads TGTGCCAGCAGCTTATCGCGGGACAGGGGTATTACCGGGGAGCTGTTTTTT.

The rearrangement links TRBV15 to TRBJ1-6; D is possibly TRBD1 (6 bases). Germline values: CDR1 LNHNV, CDR2 YYDKDF (reference sequence). The CDR3 length is 19 residues. V shed 1 base and J shed 0 bases, with 16 bases lying between them. Here the CDR3 DNA reads TGTGCCACCAGCAGAGTTGACGGACAGAGTTTCTCCTATAATTCACCCCTCCACTTT. This gives the protein CATSRVDGQSFSYNSPLHF.

There are a few counts of this clone. The rearrangement uses TRBV5-1 and TRBJ2-7; TRBD1 matches at 8 bases. The CDR3 totals 14 residues. Per the germline V gene, CDR1 is SGHRS and CDR2 is YFSETQ. The J segment lost 6 bases and the V segment lost 4 bases, leaving 9 bases of the junction unmatched. CDR3 sequence: CASSPRTGTGEQYF. The CDR3 DNA is TGCGCCAGCAGCCCAAGGACAGGGACAGGCGAGCAGTACTTC.

The J gene is TRBJ2-1, the V gene TRBV19; 9 bases fit TRBD2. Germline trimming cut 2 bases from V and 3 bases from J; bases unmatched to any gene: 2. Germline CDR1 LNHDA, CDR2 SQIVND (reference sequence). This CDR3 is 15 amino acids long. Here the CDR3 DNA reads TGTGCCAGTAGTATAAAAGCGGGGGGCTACAATGAGCAGTTCTTC. This gives the protein CASSIKAGGYNEQFF. The full variable domain, in which reference TRBV19 and TRBJ2-1 provide the parts outside the CDR3, is DGGITQSPKYLFRKEGQNVTLSCEQNLNHDAMYWYRQDPGQGLRLIYYSQIVNDFQKGDIAEGYSVSREKKESFPLTVTSAQKNPTAFYLCASSIKAGGYNEQFFGPGTRLTVL.

The sample holds one count of this clone. The genes are TRBV30 and TRBJ1-5, with a tentative D call TRBD1 (5 bases). Germline V gene sequence: CDR1 GTSNPN, CDR2 SVGIG (reference sequence). V shed 0 bases and J shed 8 bases, with 11 bases lying between them. CDR3 length equals 13 residues. CDR3 nucleotides: TGTGCCTGGAGTGTCGACCCCAGGGAGCCCCAGCATTTT. Amino acids: CAWSVDPREPQHF.

Written as DNA, the CDR3 is TGTGCCAGCAGCCAAGAACCAGGGCTAATATCCTACGAGCAGTACTTC. It codes for CASSQEPGLISYEQYF. V gene TRBV3-1 (or the pseudogene TRBV3-2) combines with J gene TRBJ2-7; D possibly corresponds to TRBD1 (5 bases). The germline gives CDR1 LGHDT, CDR2 YNNKEL (reference sequence). V lost 0 bases and J 1 base, leaving 13 bases between the germline ends. This CDR3 spans 16 amino acids.

The rearrangement uses TRBV7-9 and TRBJ2-5; 8 bases are a match to TRBD2. The CDR3 has 14 amino acids. Germline values: CDR1 SEHNR, CDR2 FQNEAQ (reference sequence). Trimming removed 4 bases from V and 1 base from J; junction bases left unmatched: 2. The CDR3 sequence: CASSSLAGQETQYF. Here the CDR3 DNA reads TGTGCCAGCAGCTCCCTAGCGGGCCAAGAGACCCAGTACTTC.

V gene TRBV6-5 combines with J gene TRBJ1-1, with D uncertain. The germline V gene has CDR1 MNHEY and CDR2 SVGAGI. V was pared by 2 bases and J by 4 bases, with 11 bases between. The CDR3 runs to 14 residues. This CDR3 reads CASSYERRVTEAFF. As DNA, the CDR3 is TGTGCCAGCAGTTACGAGAGGAGGGTCACTGAAGCTTTCTTT.

The rearrangement links TRBV28 to TRBJ2-2, with D possibly matching TRBD2 (5 bases). The CDR3 is 15 amino acids. V lost 7 bases to trimming and J lost 3 bases, with 15 bases between them. In germline, CDR1 is MDHEN, CDR2 SYDVKM. CDR3 in DNA: TGTGCCAGCAATCCAAGAGGGAAGGACACCGGGGAGCTGTTTTTT. It codes for CASNPRGKDTGELFF.

The chain has TRBV2 and TRBJ1-5; the D gene is possibly TRBD1 (5 bases). CDR3 length: 15 residues. V lost 6 bases to trimming and J lost 0 bases, with 12 bases between them. Per the germline V gene, CDR1 is SNHLY and CDR2 is FYNNEI. The CDR3 DNA sequence: TGTGCCAGCAGATCCCACAGGACTAGCAATCAGCCCCAGCATTTT. Its translation: CASRSHRTSNQPQHF.

This clone was seen a handful of times. The chain recombines TRBV19 with TRBJ1-5, with a possible D match to TRBD1 (5 bases). This CDR3 has 15 amino acids. Germline-derived CDR1 and CDR2 are LNHDA and SQIVND (reference sequence). Between the trimmed V and J ends, which lost 6 bases and 5 bases, there was a span of 17 bases. CDR3 nucleotides: TGTGCCAGTAGCCTCGGGGCGGGGTTGGATCAGCCCCAGCATTTT. Translated: CASSLGAGLDQPQHF.

The chain has TRBV7-9 and TRBJ2-7, with D unclear. Germline V gene data show CDR1 as SEHNR and CDR2 as FQNEAQ (reference sequence). V lost 4 bases and J 0 bases, leaving 10 bases between the germline ends. The CDR3 is made up of 14 amino acids. The CDR3 region has the DNA TGTGCCAGCAGCTCTGGGCAGAACTCCTACGAGCAGTACTTC. Its translation is CASSSGQNSYEQYF.

The rearrangement links TRBV7-2 to TRBJ1-1; D possibly corresponds to TRBD1 (6 bases). The CDR3 length is 15 residues. Trimming took off 4 bases at V and 7 bases at J, with 19 bases between the two ends. Per germline, CDR1 SGHTA and CDR2 FQGNSA. CDR3: CASSYLQGSLLEAFF. CDR3 bases: TGTGCCAGCAGCTACCTACAGGGCTCCCTCCTTGAAGCTTTCTTT.

V and J are TRBV28 and TRBJ2-7; 9 bases fit TRBD2. This CDR3 is 13 amino acids long. Looked up from germline, CDR1 is MDHEN and CDR2 is SYDVKM. Losses at the gene ends were 6 bases for V and 6 bases for J; bases not matched to a gene: 6. The chain's CDR3 is CASRPPSGVEQYF. As DNA, the CDR3 is TGTGCCAGCAGACCTCCTAGCGGGGTCGAGCAGTACTTC.